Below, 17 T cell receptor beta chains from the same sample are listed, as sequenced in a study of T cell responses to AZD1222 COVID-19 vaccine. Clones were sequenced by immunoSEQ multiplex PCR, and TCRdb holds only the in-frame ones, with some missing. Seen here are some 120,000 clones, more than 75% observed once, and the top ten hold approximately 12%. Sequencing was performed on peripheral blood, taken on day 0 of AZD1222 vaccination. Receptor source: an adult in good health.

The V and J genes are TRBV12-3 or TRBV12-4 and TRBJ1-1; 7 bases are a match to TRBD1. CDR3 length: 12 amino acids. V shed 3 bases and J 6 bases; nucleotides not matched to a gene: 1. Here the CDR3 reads CASSFGTAEAFF. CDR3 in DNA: TGTGCCAGCAGTTTCGGGACAGCTGAAGCTTTCTTT.

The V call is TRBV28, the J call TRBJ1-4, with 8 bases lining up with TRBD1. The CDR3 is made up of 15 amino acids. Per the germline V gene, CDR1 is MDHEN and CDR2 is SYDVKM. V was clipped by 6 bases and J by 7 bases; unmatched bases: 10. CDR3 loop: CASRQGQGGGEKLFF. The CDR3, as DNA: TGTGCCAGCAGACAAGGACAGGGTGGAGGTGAAAAACTGTTTTTT. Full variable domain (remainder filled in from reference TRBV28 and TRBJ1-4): DVKVTQSSRYLVKRTGEKVFLECVQDMDHENMFWYRQDPGLGLRLIYFSYDVKMKEKGDIPEGYSVSREKKERFSLILESASTNQTSMYLCASRQGQGGGEKLFFGSGTQLSVL.

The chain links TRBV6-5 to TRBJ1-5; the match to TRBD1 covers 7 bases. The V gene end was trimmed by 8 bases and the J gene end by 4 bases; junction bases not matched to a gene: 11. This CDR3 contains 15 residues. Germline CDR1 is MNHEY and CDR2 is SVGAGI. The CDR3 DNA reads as TGTGCCAGCCTTAGGACAGGCCGCTCTAATCAGCCCCAGCATTTT. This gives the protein CASLRTGRSNQPQHF.

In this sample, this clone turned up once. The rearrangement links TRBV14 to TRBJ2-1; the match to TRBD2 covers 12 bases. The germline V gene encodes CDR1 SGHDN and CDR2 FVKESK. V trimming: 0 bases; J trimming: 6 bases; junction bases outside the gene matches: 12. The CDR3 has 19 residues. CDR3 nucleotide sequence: TGTGCCAGCAGCCAAGATTGGCTCAGACTAGCGGGAGCGGGCAATGAGCAGTTCTTC. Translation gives CASSQDWLRLAGAGNEQFF.

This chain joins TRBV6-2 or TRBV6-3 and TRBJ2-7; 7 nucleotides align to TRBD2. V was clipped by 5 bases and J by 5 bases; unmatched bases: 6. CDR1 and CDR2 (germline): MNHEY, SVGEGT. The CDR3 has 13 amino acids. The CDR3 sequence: CASSRTGGNEQYF. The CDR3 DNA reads TGTGCCAGCAGTCGGACGGGGGGTAACGAGCAGTACTTC.

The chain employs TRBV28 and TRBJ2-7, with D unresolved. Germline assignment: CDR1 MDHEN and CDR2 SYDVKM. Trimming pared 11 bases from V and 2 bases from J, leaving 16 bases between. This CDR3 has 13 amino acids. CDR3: CAGPGPLPYEQYF. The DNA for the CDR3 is TGTGCCGGCCCCGGGCCCCTTCCCTACGAGCAGTACTTC.

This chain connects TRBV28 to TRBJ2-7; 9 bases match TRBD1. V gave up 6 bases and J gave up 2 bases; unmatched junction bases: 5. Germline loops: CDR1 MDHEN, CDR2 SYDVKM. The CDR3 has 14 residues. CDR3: CASSHDRGTYEQYF. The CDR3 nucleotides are TGTGCCAGCAGCCACGACAGGGGGACCTACGAGCAGTACTTC.

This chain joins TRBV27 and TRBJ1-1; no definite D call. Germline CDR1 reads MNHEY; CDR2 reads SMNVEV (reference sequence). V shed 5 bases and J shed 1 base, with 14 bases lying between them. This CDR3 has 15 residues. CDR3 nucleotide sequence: TGTGCCAGCAGTCCAAGGACGAAGGGGAACACTGAAGCTTTCTTT. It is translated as CASSPRTKGNTEAFF.

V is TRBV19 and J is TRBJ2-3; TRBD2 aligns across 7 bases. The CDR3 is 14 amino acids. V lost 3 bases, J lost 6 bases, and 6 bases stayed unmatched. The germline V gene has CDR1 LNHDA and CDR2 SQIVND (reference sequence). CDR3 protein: CASSISTGGDTQYF. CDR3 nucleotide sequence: TGTGCCAGTAGTATCTCTACGGGGGGTGATACGCAGTATTTT.

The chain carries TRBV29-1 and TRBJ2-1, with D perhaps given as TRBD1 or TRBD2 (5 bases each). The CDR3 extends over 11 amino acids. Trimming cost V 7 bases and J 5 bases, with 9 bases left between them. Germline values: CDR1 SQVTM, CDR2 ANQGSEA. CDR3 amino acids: CSAGTNNEQFF. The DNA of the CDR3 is TGCAGCGCCGGGACCAACAATGAGCAGTTCTTC.

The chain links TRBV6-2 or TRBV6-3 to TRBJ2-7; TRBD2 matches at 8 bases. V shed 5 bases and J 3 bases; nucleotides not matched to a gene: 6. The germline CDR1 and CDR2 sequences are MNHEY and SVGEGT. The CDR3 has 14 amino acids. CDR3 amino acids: CASSTRGGNYEQYF. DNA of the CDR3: TGTGCCAGCAGTACCCGGGGGGGGAACTACGAGCAGTACTTC.

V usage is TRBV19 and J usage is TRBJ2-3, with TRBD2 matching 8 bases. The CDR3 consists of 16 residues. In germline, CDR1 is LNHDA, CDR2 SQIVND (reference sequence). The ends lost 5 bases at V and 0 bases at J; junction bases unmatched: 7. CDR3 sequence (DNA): TGTGCCAGTAGTCTGGGAGCGGGAGTTAGCACAGATACGCAGTATTTT. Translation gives CASSLGAGVSTDTQYF.

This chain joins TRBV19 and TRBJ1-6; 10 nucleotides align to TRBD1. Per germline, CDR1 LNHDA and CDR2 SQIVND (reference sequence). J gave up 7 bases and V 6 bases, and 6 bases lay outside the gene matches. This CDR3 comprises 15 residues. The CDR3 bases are TGTGCCAGTAGGACCTCGGGACAGGGGAATTCACCCCTCCACTTT. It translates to CASRTSGQGNSPLHF. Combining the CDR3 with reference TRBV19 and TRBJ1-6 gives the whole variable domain DGGITQSPKYLFRKEGQNVTLSCEQNLNHDAMYWYRQDPGQGLRLIYYSQIVNDFQKGDIAEGYSVSREKKESFPLTVTSAQKNPTAFYLCASRTSGQGNSPLHFGNGTRLTVT.

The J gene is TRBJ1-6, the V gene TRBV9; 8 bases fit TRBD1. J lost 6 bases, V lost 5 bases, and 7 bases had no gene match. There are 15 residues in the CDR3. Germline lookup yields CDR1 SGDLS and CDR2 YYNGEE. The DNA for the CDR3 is TGTGCCAGCAGAGAAGGGACAGGAGCTAATTCACCCCTCCACTTT. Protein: CASREGTGANSPLHF.

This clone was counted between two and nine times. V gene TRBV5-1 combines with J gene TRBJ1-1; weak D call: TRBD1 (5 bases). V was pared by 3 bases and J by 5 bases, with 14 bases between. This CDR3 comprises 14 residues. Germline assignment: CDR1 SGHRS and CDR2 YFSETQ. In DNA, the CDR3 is TGCGCCAGCAGCTGGGACTTCCGGGGGACTGAAGCTTTCTTT. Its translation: CASSWDFRGTEAFF.

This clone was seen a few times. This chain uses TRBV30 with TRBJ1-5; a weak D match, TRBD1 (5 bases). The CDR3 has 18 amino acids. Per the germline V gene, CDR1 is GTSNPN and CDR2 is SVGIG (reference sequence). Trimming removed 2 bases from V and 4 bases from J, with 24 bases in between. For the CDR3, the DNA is TGTGCCTGGAGTCGGGGGGGACTGAATCACTTTGGAAATCAGCCCCAGCATTTT. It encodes CAWSRGGLNHFGNQPQHF.

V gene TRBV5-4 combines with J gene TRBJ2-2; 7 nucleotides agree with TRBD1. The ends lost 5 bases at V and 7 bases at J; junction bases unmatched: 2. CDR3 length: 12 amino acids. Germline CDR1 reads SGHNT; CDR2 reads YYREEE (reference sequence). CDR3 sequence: CASSRDSGELFF. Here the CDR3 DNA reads TGTGCCAGCAGTCGGGACAGCGGGGAGCTGTTTTTT.